Described below is a single T cell receptor (beta chain) sequence and its context. Antigen unknown. The sample comes from a study of post-analysis software for immune sequencing data. The CDR3 consists of 13 residues. Germline V gene lookup returns CDR1 MNHEY and CDR2 SVGAGI. Prepared libraries of TCR beta cDNA carried unique molecular identifiers. Each CDR3 protein is one row after TCRdb ran MiXCR on the PCR reads. The sample carries more than 450,000 distinct CDR3 sequences, roughly two fifths recorded once. General study points: Higher frequency in patients than in controls was seen for about five TRBV segments, with TRBV5-6, TRBV5-1 and TRBV20-1 among them.

This chain joins TRBV6-5 and TRBJ2-4; a weak D match, TRBD1 (5 bases). The J call is in doubt because the DNA end fits TRBJ2-7 better. This clonotype was sampled from a girl aged 5-17 years with multiple sclerosis. The sequenced sample consisted of blood. The CDR3 bases are TGTGCCAGCAGTTTCAGGGAAACCTACGAGCAGTACTTC. Its protein product is CASSFRETYEQYF.